This T cell receptor (beta chain) was documented in a study of CD8+CD57+ T cells in acquired aplastic anemia. Genomic DNA was employed as the template in profiling TCR beta VDJ and CDR3. Each CDR3 protein is one row after TCRdb ran MiXCR on the reads. The sample has tens of thousands of distinct CDR3 sequences, roughly three quarters seen once. Sequenced patients had shown CD8+CD57+ cell expansion by flow cytometry. V was pared by 2 bases and J by 4 bases, with 21 bases between. The CDR3 is 17 residues long. Germline V gene lookup returns CDR1 SGHVS and CDR2 FQNEAQ. The sample comprised sorted CD4+, CD8+, or CD8+CD57+ T cells (not recorded which) from PBMCs. The TCR was taken from a human donor with aplastic anemia. This chain uses TRBV7-8 with TRBJ2-7; D is perhaps TRBD1 (6 bases). The CDR3 sequence: CASSLSALKGDGYEQYF. For the CDR3, the DNA is TGTGCCAGCAGCTTATCAGCGCTTAAGGGGGACGGGTACGAGCAGTACTTC. Combining the CDR3 with reference TRBV7-8 and TRBJ2-7 gives the whole variable domain GAGVSQSPRYKVAKRGQDVALRCDPISGHVSLFWYQQALGQGPEFLTYFQNEAQLDKSGLPSDRFFAERPEGSVSTLKIQRTQQEDSAVYLCASSLSALKGDGYEQYFGPGTRLTVT.